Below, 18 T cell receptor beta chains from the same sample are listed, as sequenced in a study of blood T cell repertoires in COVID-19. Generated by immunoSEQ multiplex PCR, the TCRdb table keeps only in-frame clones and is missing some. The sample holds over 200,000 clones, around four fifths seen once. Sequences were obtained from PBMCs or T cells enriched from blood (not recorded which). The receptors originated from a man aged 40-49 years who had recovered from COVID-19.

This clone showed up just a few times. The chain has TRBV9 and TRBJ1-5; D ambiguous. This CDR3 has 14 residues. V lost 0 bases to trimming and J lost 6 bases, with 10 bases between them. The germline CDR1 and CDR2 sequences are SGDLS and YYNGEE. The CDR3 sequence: CASSVGSAGQPQHF. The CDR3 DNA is TGTGCCAGCAGCGTAGGGTCGGCGGGTCAGCCCCAGCATTTT.

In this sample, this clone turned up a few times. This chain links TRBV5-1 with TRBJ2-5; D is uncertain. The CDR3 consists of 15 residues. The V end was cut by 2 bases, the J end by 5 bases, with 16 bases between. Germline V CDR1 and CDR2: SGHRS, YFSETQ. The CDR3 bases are TGCGCCAGCAGCTTAAATTTCGGTGGTCGGGAGACCCAGTACTTC. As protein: CASSLNFGGRETQYF.

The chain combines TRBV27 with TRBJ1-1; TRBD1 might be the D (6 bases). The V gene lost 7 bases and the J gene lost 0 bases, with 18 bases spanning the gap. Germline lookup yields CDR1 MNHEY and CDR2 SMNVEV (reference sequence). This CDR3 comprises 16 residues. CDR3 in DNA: TGTGCCAGCAATCCCAGGCGGGGGCTCATGAACACTGAAGCTTTCTTT. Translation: CASNPRRGLMNTEAFF.

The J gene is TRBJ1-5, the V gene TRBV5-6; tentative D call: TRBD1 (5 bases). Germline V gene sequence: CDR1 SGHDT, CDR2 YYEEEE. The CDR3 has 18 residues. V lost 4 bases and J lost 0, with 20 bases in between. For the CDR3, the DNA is TGTGCCAGCAGCGCAGGCGGGGGGTGGACGTATAGCAATCAGCCCCAGCATTTT. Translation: CASSAGGGWTYSNQPQHF. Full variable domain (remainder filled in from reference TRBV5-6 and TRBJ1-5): DAGVTQSPTHLIKTRGQQVTLRCSPKSGHDTVSWYQQALGQGPQFIFQYYEEEERQRGNFPDRFSGHQFPNYSSELNVNALLLGDSALYLCASSAGGGWTYSNQPQHFGDGTRLSIL.

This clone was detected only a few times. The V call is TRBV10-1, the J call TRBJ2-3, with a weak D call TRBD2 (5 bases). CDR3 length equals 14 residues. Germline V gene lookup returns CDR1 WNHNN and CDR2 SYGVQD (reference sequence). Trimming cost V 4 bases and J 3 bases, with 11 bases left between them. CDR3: CASSVLSGTDTQYF. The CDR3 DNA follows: TGCGCCAGCAGTGTCTTGTCGGGGACAGATACGCAGTATTTT.

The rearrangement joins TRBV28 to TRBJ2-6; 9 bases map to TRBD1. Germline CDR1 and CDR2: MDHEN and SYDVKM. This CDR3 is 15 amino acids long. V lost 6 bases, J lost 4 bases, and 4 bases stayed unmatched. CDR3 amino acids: CASRGTGLGANVLTF. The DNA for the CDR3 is TGTGCCAGCAGGGGGACAGGGCTCGGGGCCAACGTCCTGACTTTC.

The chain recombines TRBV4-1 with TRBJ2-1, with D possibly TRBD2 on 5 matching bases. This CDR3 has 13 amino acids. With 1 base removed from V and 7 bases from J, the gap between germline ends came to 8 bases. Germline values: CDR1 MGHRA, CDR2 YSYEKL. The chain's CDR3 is CASSQVSGNEQFF. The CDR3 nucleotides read TGCGCCAGCAGCCAAGTATCGGGGAATGAGCAGTTCTTC.

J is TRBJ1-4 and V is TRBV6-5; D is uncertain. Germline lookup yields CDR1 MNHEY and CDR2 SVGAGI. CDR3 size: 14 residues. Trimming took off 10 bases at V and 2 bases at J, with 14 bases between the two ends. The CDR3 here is CATMTGGTNEKLFF. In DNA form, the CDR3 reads TGTGCCACCATGACGGGTGGGACTAATGAAAAACTGTTTTTT.

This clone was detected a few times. The CDR3 DNA follows: TGTGCCAGCAGTTACGGCGGGGCGTCCGAAAAACTGTTTTTT. Its protein product is CASSYGGASEKLFF. The V gene is TRBV6-2 or TRBV6-3, the J gene TRBJ1-4; D perhaps matches TRBD1 (5 bases). The CDR3 totals 14 residues. The V end was cut by 2 bases, the J end by 8 bases, with 12 bases between. In germline, CDR1 is MNHEY, CDR2 SVGEGT.

For the CDR3, the DNA is TGTGCCAGCAGCTCCGGCCCAGGGACTGAAGCTTTCTTT. Amino acid sequence: CASSSGPGTEAFF. The gene calls are TRBV7-9 and TRBJ1-1; TRBD1 might be the D (5 bases). In germline, CDR1 is SEHNR, CDR2 FQNEAQ (reference sequence). This CDR3 has 13 residues. V dropped 4 bases and J dropped 5 bases, with 11 bases sitting between them.

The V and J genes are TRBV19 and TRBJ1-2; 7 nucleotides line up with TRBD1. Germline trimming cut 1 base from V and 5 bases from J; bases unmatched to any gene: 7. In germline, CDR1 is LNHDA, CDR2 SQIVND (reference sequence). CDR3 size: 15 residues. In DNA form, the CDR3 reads TGTGCCAGTAGTATAGGAGGGGGCATTCCATATGGCTACACCTTC. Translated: CASSIGGGIPYGYTF.

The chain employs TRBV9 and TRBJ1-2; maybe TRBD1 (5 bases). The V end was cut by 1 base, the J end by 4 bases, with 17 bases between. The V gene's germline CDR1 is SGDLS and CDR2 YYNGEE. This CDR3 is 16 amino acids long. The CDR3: CASSVSQRGGSYGYTF. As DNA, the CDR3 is TGTGCCAGCAGCGTAAGCCAGAGGGGAGGTAGCTATGGCTACACCTTC.

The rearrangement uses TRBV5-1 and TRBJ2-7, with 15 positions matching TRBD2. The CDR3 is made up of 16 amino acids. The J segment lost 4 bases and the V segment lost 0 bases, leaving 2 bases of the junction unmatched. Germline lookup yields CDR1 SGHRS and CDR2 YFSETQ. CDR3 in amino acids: CASSLGGTSGRYEQYF. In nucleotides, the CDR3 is TGCGCCAGCAGCTTGGGTGGGACTAGCGGGAGGTACGAGCAGTACTTC.

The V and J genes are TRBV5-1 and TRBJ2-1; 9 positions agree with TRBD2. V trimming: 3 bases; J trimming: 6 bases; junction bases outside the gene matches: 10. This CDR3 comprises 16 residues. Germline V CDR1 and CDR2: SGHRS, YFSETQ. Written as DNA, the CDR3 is TGCGCCAGCAGCTATTATTCTAGCGGGAAGGGCAATGAGCAGTTCTTC. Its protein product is CASSYYSSGKGNEQFF.

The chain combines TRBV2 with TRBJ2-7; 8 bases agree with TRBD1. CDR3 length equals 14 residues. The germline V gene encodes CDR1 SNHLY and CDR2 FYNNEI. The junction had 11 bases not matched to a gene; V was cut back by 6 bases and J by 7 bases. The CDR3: CASSRGQGSQEQYF. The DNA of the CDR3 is TGTGCCAGCAGCCGAGGACAGGGATCTCAAGAGCAGTACTTC.

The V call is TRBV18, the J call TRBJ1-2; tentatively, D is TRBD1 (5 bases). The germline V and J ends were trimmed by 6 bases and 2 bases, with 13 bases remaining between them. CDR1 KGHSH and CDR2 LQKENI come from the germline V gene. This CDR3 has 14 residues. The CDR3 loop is CASSTLDSNYGYTF. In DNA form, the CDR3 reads TGTGCCAGCTCCACCCTTGACAGCAACTATGGCTACACCTTC. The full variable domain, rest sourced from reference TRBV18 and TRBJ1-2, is NAGVMQNPRHLVRRRGQEARLRCSPMKGHSHVYWYRQLPEEGLKFMVYLQKENIIDESGMPKERFSAEFPKEGPSILRIQQVVRGDSAAYFCASSTLDSNYGYTFGSGTRLTVV.

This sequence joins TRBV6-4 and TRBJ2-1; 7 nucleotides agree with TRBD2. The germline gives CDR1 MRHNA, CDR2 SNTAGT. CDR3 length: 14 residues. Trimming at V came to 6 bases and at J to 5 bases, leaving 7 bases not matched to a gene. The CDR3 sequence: CASSRDYLDNEQFF. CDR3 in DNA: TGTGCCAGCAGCAGGGACTACCTAGACAATGAGCAGTTCTTC.

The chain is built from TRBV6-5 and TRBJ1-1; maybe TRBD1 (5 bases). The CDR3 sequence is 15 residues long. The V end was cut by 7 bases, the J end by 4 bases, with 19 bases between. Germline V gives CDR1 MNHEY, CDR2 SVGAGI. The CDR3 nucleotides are TGTGCCAGCACCCTTGGCGGGGGGGAGGTCACTGAAGCTTTCTTT. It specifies CASTLGGGEVTEAFF.